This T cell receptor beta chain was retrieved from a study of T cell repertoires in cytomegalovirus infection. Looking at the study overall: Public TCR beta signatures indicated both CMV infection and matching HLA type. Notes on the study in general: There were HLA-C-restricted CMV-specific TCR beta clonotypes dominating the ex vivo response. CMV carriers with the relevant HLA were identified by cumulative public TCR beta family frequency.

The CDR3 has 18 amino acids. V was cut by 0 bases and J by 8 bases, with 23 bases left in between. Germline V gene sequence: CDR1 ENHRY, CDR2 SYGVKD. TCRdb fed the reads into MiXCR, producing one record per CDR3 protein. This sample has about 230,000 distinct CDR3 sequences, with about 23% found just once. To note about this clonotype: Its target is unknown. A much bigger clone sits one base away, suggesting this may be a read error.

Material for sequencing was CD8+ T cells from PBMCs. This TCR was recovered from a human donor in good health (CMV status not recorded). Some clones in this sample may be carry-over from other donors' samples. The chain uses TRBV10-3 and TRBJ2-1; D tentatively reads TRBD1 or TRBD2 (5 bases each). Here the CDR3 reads CAISESEWTWGSSDEQFF. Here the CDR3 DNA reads TGTGCCATCAGTGAGTCGGAGTGGACATGGGGGAGCTCCGATGAGCAGTTCTTC.